The 28 T cell receptor beta chains presented below share a single source sample, sequenced in a study of T cell responses to AZD1222 COVID-19 vaccine. Sequenced by immunoSEQ multiplex PCR; TCRdb stores in-frame clones only, minus some. Of 95,000 to 100,000 clones in the sample, about 88% were seen once. The specimen comprised peripheral blood, sampled 28 days after the second AZD1222 dose. The receptors were gathered from an adult who received the AZD1222 COVID-19 vaccine.

This chain joins TRBV30 and TRBJ2-3, with no clear D. In germline, CDR1 is GTSNPN, CDR2 SVGIG (reference sequence). V lost 2 bases to trimming and J lost 4 bases, with 7 bases between them. The CDR3 is made up of 12 amino acids. For the CDR3, the DNA is TGTGCCTGGAGTATGAGGTCAGATACGCAGTATTTT. Protein product: CAWSMRSDTQYF.

V and J are TRBV19 and TRBJ2-2; no clear D gene. Germline assignment: CDR1 LNHDA and CDR2 SQIVND (reference sequence). There are 14 residues in the CDR3. V shed 3 bases and J shed 5 bases, with 10 bases lying between them. This CDR3 reads CASSMWGKTGELFF. In nucleotides, the CDR3 is TGTGCCAGTAGTATGTGGGGTAAAACCGGGGAGCTGTTTTTT.

V is TRBV12-3 or TRBV12-4 and J is TRBJ2-1; the D is unclear. Trimming shortened V by 3 bases and J by 12 bases, and 12 bases separated the two germline ends. The CDR3 extends over 12 amino acids. CDR3 region: CASSFRRLGQFF. CDR3 nucleotides: TGTGCCAGCAGTTTTAGGAGACTCGGGCAGTTCTTC.

The chain joins TRBV18 to TRBJ2-1; the D call may be TRBD1 or TRBD2 (6 bases each). The germline CDR1 and CDR2 sequences are KGHSH and LQKENI. The CDR3 runs to 16 residues. The ends were cut back, 2 bases at V and 4 bases at J, with 15 bases in the middle. CDR3 amino acids: CASSPRGAGFYNEQFF. The CDR3 coding sequence is TGTGCCAGCTCACCAAGGGGGGCAGGTTTTTACAATGAGCAGTTCTTC.

V gene TRBV7-6 combines with J gene TRBJ1-3; D is ambiguous. This CDR3 region has 15 residues. Trimming took off 2 bases at V and 1 base at J, with 9 bases between the two ends. Germline CDR1 and CDR2: SGHVS and FNYEAQ. This chain's CDR3 is CASSLSRGSGNTIYF. CDR3 nucleotide sequence: TGTGCCAGCAGCTTATCTCGGGGATCTGGAAACACCATATATTTT.

J is TRBJ2-2 and V is TRBV7-2, with D hard to call. V lost 4 bases and J 5 bases, leaving 8 bases between the germline ends. The CDR3 has 13 residues. Germline V lookup: CDR1 SGHTA, CDR2 FQGNSA. CDR3 bases: TGTGCCAGCAGCTCTGTGGCGACCGGGGAGCTGTTTTTT. Its translation: CASSSVATGELFF.

V and J are TRBV4-2 and TRBJ1-2; the D gene is possibly TRBD1 (5 bases). The germline V and J ends were trimmed by 0 bases and 4 bases, with 12 bases remaining between them. CDR3 size: 15 residues. Germline CDR1 and CDR2: LGHNA and YNFKEQ. The CDR3 DNA reads TGTGCCAGCAGCCAAGAAGGCGCAGGGAGCTATGGCTACACCTTC. It yields the protein CASSQEGAGSYGYTF.

The chain combines TRBV9 with TRBJ2-3; 10 bases map to TRBD2. Per the germline V gene, CDR1 is SGDLS and CDR2 is YYNGEE. The trim removed 2 bases at V and 1 base at J, leaving 13 bases unmatched. The CDR3 contains 19 residues. The CDR3 DNA follows: TGTGCCAGCAGCGTCTCCATCAGAACCGGGACTAGCGGCACAGATACGCAGTATTTT. Its protein is CASSVSIRTGTSGTDTQYF.

The chain has TRBV28 and TRBJ2-7, with 7 positions matching TRBD1. The CDR3 runs 13 residues. J was trimmed by 2 bases and V by 6 bases; bases with no gene match: 4. Germline V gives CDR1 MDHEN, CDR2 SYDVKM. CDR3 sequence reads: CASRDRSAYEQYF. CDR3 bases: TGTGCCAGCAGGGACAGGTCGGCCTACGAGCAGTACTTC.

The table lists this clone with a count of one. The chain joins TRBV5-4 to TRBJ2-3; D is unresolved. Deletions cut 4 bases from V and 2 bases from J, with 14 bases between. This CDR3 is 15 amino acids long. Germline-derived CDR1 and CDR2 are SGHNT and YYREEE (reference sequence). The CDR3 coding sequence is TGTGCCAGCAGCCTCGACGTCGGATCCACAGATACGCAGTATTTT. As protein: CASSLDVGSTDTQYF.

This clone has just one count. The chain uses TRBV6-5 and TRBJ1-2, with no clear D. The V gene's germline CDR1 is MNHEY and CDR2 SVGAGI. The V end was cut by 2 bases, the J end by 8 bases, with 12 bases between. The CDR3 loop spans 13 amino acids. The CDR3 loop reads CASSYGRSYGYTF. In DNA form, the CDR3 reads TGTGCCAGCAGTTACGGCAGGTCATACGGCTACACCTTC.

The rearrangement joins TRBV28 to TRBJ1-1; possible D gene TRBD1, 6 bases. Between the trimmed V and J ends, which lost 2 bases and 11 bases, there was a span of 24 bases. Germline CDR1 reads MDHEN; CDR2 reads SYDVKM. The CDR3 has 16 residues. CDR3: CASSLGGWGYRVKAFF. CDR3 nucleotides: TGTGCCAGCAGTTTAGGGGGATGGGGGTACAGGGTGAAGGCTTTCTTT.

The rearrangement uses TRBV19 and TRBJ2-3; weak D call: TRBD1 (5 bases). The V and J ends lost 5 bases and 4 bases respectively, with 7 bases between them. Germline CDR1 is LNHDA and CDR2 is SQIVND (reference sequence). The CDR3 sequence is 12 residues long. DNA for the CDR3: TGTGCCAGTAGTGACAGCTCAGATACGCAGTATTTT. This codes for CASSDSSDTQYF. Looking up the rest from reference TRBV19 and TRBJ2-3 gives the full variable domain: DGGITQSPKYLFRKEGQNVTLSCEQNLNHDAMYWYRQDPGQGLRLIYYSQIVNDFQKGDIAEGYSVSREKKESFPLTVTSAQKNPTAFYLCASSDSSDTQYFGPGTRLTVL.

The chain couples TRBV28 to TRBJ2-7; 7 bases are a match to TRBD1. The V and J ends lost 1 base and 1 base, in that order; junction bases with no gene match: 4. Germline-derived CDR1 and CDR2 are MDHEN and SYDVKM. This CDR3 is 15 amino acids long. CDR3 DNA: TGTGCCAGCAGTTTATTTTCCAGGGGGTCCTACGAGCAGTACTTC. This translates into CASSLFSRGSYEQYF.

This rearrangement joins TRBV4-1 to TRBJ2-1, with a tentative D call TRBD2 (5 bases). The CDR3 is 14 residues long. Germline V gives CDR1 MGHRA, CDR2 YSYEKL. Deletions cut 0 bases from V and 7 bases from J, with 10 bases between. The CDR3 sequence: CASSQDFTGNEQFF. CDR3 DNA sequence: TGCGCCAGCAGCCAAGATTTTACGGGAAATGAGCAGTTCTTC.

This chain joins TRBV27 and TRBJ2-1, with 8 bases matching TRBD2. Unmatched junction bases numbered 13, after V lost 5 bases and J lost 7 bases. In germline, CDR1 is MNHEY, CDR2 SMNVEV (reference sequence). This CDR3 spans 16 amino acids. The CDR3 sequence: CASSARTSTVGNEQFF. CDR3 sequence (DNA): TGTGCCAGCAGTGCCCGGACTAGCACGGTGGGAAATGAGCAGTTCTTC.

V gene TRBV5-1 combines with J gene TRBJ2-7, with 8 bases identical to TRBD1. From germline, CDR1 is SGHRS and CDR2 YFSETQ. Losses at the gene ends were 4 bases for V and 2 bases for J; bases not matched to a gene: 5. The CDR3 covers 14 residues. CDR3 sequence (DNA): TGCGCCAGCAGCCCCGGACAGGGCGCCTACGAGCAGTACTTC. Translating gives CASSPGQGAYEQYF.

This clone has a single count. This sequence joins TRBV28 and TRBJ1-4; 11 bases agree with TRBD1. The CDR3 consists of 15 residues. V was clipped by 7 bases and J by 7 bases; unmatched bases: 8. Germline V gives CDR1 MDHEN, CDR2 SYDVKM. In DNA, the CDR3 is TGTGCCAGCACCGCGACCGGGACAGGGGGTGAAAAACTGTTTTTT. Translation gives CASTATGTGGEKLFF.

The rearrangement uses TRBV2 and TRBJ1-1, with D perhaps matching TRBD1 (6 bases). Germline lookup yields CDR1 SNHLY and CDR2 FYNNEI. Trimming pared 6 bases from V and 5 bases from J, leaving 16 bases between. This CDR3 contains 14 residues. CDR3 in amino acids: CASSRGEWETEAFF. The CDR3 DNA reads as TGTGCCAGCAGCAGGGGCGAATGGGAGACTGAAGCTTTCTTT.

This chain uses TRBV21-1 with TRBJ1-6. TRBV21-1 is recorded as a pseudogene. The CDR3 is 13 residues long. The CDR3 region has the DNA TGTGCCAGCAGCAAAGCGGGGGATTCACCCCTCCACTTT. Amino acid sequence: CASSKAGDSPLHF.

J is TRBJ2-1 and V is TRBV7-3; no definite D call. The germline V gene has CDR1 SGHTA and CDR2 FQGTGA. V was pared by 2 bases and J by 5 bases, with 1 base between. This CDR3 contains 11 residues. CDR3 coding DNA: TGTGCCAGCAGCTTAGACAATGAGCAGTTCTTC. This translates into CASSLDNEQFF.

V usage is TRBV2 and J usage is TRBJ2-2; no clear D gene. This CDR3 is 13 amino acids long. With 4 bases removed from V and 5 bases from J, the gap between germline ends came to 8 bases. Germline V gives CDR1 SNHLY, CDR2 FYNNEI. The CDR3 loop reads CASSVQLTGELFF. CDR3 bases: TGTGCCAGCAGTGTTCAATTGACCGGGGAGCTGTTTTTT. Full variable domain (missing parts from reference TRBV2 and TRBJ2-2): EPEVTQTPSHQVTQMGQEVILRCVPISNHLYFYWYRQILGQKVEFLVSFYNNEISEKSEIFDDQFSVERPDGSNFTLKIRSTKLEDSAMYFCASSVQLTGELFFGEGSRLTVL.

The rearrangement joins TRBV27 to TRBJ2-4, with D unresolved. The CDR3 loop spans 14 amino acids. V lost 8 bases to trimming and J lost 6 bases, with 17 bases between them. Germline V gene sequence: CDR1 MNHEY, CDR2 SMNVEV (reference sequence). In DNA, the CDR3 is TGTGCCAGCTCGTCCAGCTGGTTGGGAAACATTCAGTACTTC. Translating it yields CASSSSWLGNIQYF.

This sequence joins TRBV14 and TRBJ2-5; unclear D gene. V was trimmed by 1 base and J by 1 base, leaving 4 bases between them. CDR1 SGHDN and CDR2 FVKESK come from the germline V gene. This CDR3 has 13 residues. CDR3 in DNA: TGTGCCAGCAGCCAAGCGGTCCAAGAGACCCAGTACTTC. This sequence encodes CASSQAVQETQYF.

The V and J genes are TRBV11-2 and TRBJ2-1; 7 positions agree with TRBD2. J lost 2 bases, V lost 5 bases, and 9 bases had no gene match. The CDR3 sequence is 16 residues long. The germline gives CDR1 SGHAT, CDR2 FQNNGV. CDR3 coding DNA: TGTGCCAGCAGCCCCATCGGGGGGACCCCCTACAATGAGCAGTTCTTC. Encoded protein: CASSPIGGTPYNEQFF.

V is TRBV11-1 and J is TRBJ1-1; 8 bases are shared with TRBD1. V lost 3 bases to trimming and J lost 0 bases; unmatched junction nucleotides: 6. The CDR3 totals 16 residues. Germline V gene data show CDR1 as SGHAT and CDR2 as FQDESV (reference sequence). The CDR3 region has the DNA TGTGCCAGCAGCTTGAACAGGGGGTTACTGAACACTGAAGCTTTCTTT. Protein product: CASSLNRGLLNTEAFF. The full variable domain, with the rest looked up from reference TRBV11-1 and TRBJ1-1, is EAEVAQSPRYKITEKSQAVAFWCDPISGHATLYWYRQILGQGPELLVQFQDESVVDDSQLPKDRFSAERLKGVDSTLKIQPAELGDSAMYLCASSLNRGLLNTEAFFGQGTRLTVV.

This chain uses TRBV7-9 with TRBJ1-2, with D maybe TRBD1 (5 bases). Germline V gives CDR1 SEHNR, CDR2 FQNEAQ (reference sequence). This CDR3 is built from 13 residues. V gave up 5 bases and J gave up 4 bases, with 11 bases separating them. This chain's CDR3 is CASSPGQRYGYTF. DNA of the CDR3: TGTGCCAGCAGCCCTGGACAACGCTATGGCTACACCTTC.

The chain employs TRBV5-6 and TRBJ1-2, with TRBD1 as a possible D gene (6 bases). Between the trimmed V and J ends, which lost 0 bases and 4 bases, there was a span of 10 bases. Germline CDR1 is SGHDT and CDR2 is YYEEEE. The CDR3 length is 14 residues. The DNA for the CDR3 is TGTGCCAGCAGCTTGGTCGACAGGCTCTATGGCTACACCTTC. Translation: CASSLVDRLYGYTF.